A single sample is the source of the 9 T cell receptor beta chains below, sequenced in a study of blood T cell repertoires in COVID-19. Measured with immunoSEQ multiplex PCR; TCRdb has only the in-frame clones, and not every one. The sample records hundreds of thousands of clones, about 87% being singletons. The sample comprised PBMCs or T cells enriched from blood (not recorded which). Receptors were obtained from a man aged 45-60 years who had been exposed to COVID-19.

The V call is TRBV5-6, the J call TRBJ2-7; the match to TRBD1 covers 11 bases. V lost 7 bases to trimming and J lost 4 bases; unmatched junction nucleotides: 7. The germline V gene encodes CDR1 SGHDT and CDR2 YYEEEE. CDR3 length: 14 residues. In nucleotides, the CDR3 is TGTGCCAGCGGGGGAGGACAGGGGGCTTACGAGCAGTACGTC. It yields the protein CASGGGQGAYEQYV.

The chain employs TRBV30 and TRBJ2-7; 12 positions agree with TRBD1. CDR3 size: 14 residues. J was trimmed by 6 bases and V by 3 bases; bases with no gene match: 6. Germline-derived CDR1 and CDR2 are GTSNPN and SVGIG (reference sequence). CDR3 nucleotides: TGTGCCTGGAGAGGGACAGGGGGCCCCCTCGAGCAGTACTTC. It specifies CAWRGTGGPLEQYF.

The chain combines TRBV30 with TRBJ2-7; D is perhaps TRBD1 (6 bases). Trimming removed 3 bases at V and 3 bases at J, with 12 bases between. Looked up from germline, CDR1 is GTSNPN and CDR2 is SVGIG (reference sequence). The CDR3 length is 13 residues. The CDR3 protein is CAWSEGHIYEQYV. DNA for the CDR3: TGTGCCTGGAGCGAGGGACACATCTACGAGCAGTACGTC.

J is TRBJ2-5 and V is TRBV19; 7 bases are shared with TRBD2. Trimming cost V 3 bases and J 0 bases; bases outside gene matches: 1. CDR1 LNHDA and CDR2 SQIVND come from the germline V gene (reference sequence). The CDR3 has 14 amino acids. The DNA of the CDR3 is TGTGCCAGTAGTATCCTAGCGGACCAAGAGACCCAGTACTTC. Translated: CASSILADQETQYF.

The chain uses TRBV5-6 and TRBJ2-4; D remains ambiguous. The CDR3 is made up of 13 amino acids. V was shortened by 0 bases and J by 8 bases, with 9 bases between the two germline ends. Germline V lookup: CDR1 SGHDT, CDR2 YYEEEE. The CDR3 DNA reads TGTGCCAGCAGCTTGGTACTAAATGACATTCAGTACTTC. The encoded protein is CASSLVLNDIQYF.

The V and J genes are TRBV18 and TRBJ1-2; 7 positions agree with TRBD1. Germline loops: CDR1 KGHSH, CDR2 LQKENI. With 3 bases clipped from V and 4 bases from J, the junction kept 8 bases outside the gene matches. The CDR3 sequence is 15 residues long. The CDR3 protein is CASSPGQGDLYGYTF. The CDR3, as DNA: TGTGCCAGCTCACCGGGGCAGGGGGATCTCTATGGCTACACCTTC.

The V gene is TRBV7-3, the J gene TRBJ2-2; D ambiguous. Germline V gene sequence: CDR1 SGHTA, CDR2 FQGTGA. V shed 8 bases and J shed 0 bases, with 7 bases lying between them. The CDR3 extends over 13 amino acids. The CDR3 spells CASCPANTGELFF. The CDR3 nucleotides are TGTGCCAGCTGCCCGGCGAACACCGGGGAGCTGTTTTTT.

V gene TRBV28 combines with J gene TRBJ1-2, with TRBD1 identical over 7 bases. The V segment lost 8 bases and the J segment 5 bases; nucleotides outside the gene matches: 11. The CDR3 extends over 14 amino acids. The germline V gene encodes CDR1 MDHEN and CDR2 SYDVKM. The CDR3 nucleotides read TGTGCCAGCGTTCGGACAGGACCCAAGTATGGCTACACCTTC. Amino acid sequence: CASVRTGPKYGYTF.

The V gene is TRBV5-6, the J gene TRBJ2-7; the D is unclear. Germline CDR1 SGHDT, CDR2 YYEEEE. CDR3 size: 13 residues. The ends were cut back, 0 bases at V and 5 bases at J, with 9 bases in the middle. The CDR3 coding sequence is TGTGCCAGCAGCTTGGTGGAGAACAACGAGCAGTACGTC. Protein: CASSLVENNEQYV.